This record concerns one T cell receptor (beta chain) sequence. These data originate in a study of blood T cell repertoires in COVID-19. Produced via immunoSEQ multiplex PCR; TCRdb's table is partial and in-frame only. Of about 480,000 clones listed, 70% to 90% are singletons. Trimming pared 2 bases from V and 0 bases from J, leaving 7 bases between. Germline V lookup: CDR1 SGHVS, CDR2 FQNEAQ. This CDR3 is built from 14 residues. Sequenced: PBMCs or T cells enriched from blood (not recorded which). This receptor was obtained from a woman aged 18-29 years with acute COVID-19. V is TRBV7-8 and J is TRBJ1-1; D not certain. The CDR3 loop is CASSLLAVNTEAFF. In nucleotides, the CDR3 is TGTGCCAGCAGCTTATTAGCTGTGAACACTGAAGCTTTCTTT.